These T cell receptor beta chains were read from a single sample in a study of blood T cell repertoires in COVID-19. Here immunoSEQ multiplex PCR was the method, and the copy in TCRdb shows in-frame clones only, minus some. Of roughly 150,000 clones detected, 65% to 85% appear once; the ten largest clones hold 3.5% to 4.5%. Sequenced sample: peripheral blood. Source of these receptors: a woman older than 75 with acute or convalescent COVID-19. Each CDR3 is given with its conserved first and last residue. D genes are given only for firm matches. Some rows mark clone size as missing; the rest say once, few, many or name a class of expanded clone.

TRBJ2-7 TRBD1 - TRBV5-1 CASRPTGGGILYEQYF TGCGCCAGCAGACCAACAGGGGGCGGGATACTGTACGAGCAGTACTTC
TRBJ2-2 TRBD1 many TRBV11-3 CASSLGQGAGGELFF TGTGCCAGCAGCTTGGGACAGGGGGCCGGCGGGGAGCTGTTTTTT
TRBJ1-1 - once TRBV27 CASSYRVNTEAFF TGTGCCAGCAGTTACAGGGTGAACACTGAAGCTTTCTTT
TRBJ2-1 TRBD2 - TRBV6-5 CASNPSGVYNEQFF TGTGCCAGCAATCCTAGCGGGGTGTACAATGAGCAGTTCTTC
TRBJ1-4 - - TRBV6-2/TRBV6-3 CASSYGTPGEKLFF TGTGCCAGCAGTTACGGAACACCGGGTGAAAAACTGTTTTTT
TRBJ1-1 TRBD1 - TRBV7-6 CASSSTGVNTEAFF TGTGCCAGCAGCTCCACAGGGGTGAACACTGAAGCTTTCTTT
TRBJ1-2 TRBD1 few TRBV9 CASSVTGAGDYTF TGTGCCAGCAGCGTGACAGGGGCTGGCGACTACACCTTC
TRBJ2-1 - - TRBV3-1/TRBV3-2 CASSQLGGSYNEQFF TGTGCCAGCAGCCAACTGGGAGGCTCCTACAATGAGCAGTTCTTC
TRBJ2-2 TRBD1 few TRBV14 CASSQEARTGRRTGELFF TGTGCCAGCAGCCAAGAAGCGAGGACAGGGCGACGGACCGGGGAGCTGTTTTTT
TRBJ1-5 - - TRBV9 CASSVAQDNQPQHF TGTGCCAGCAGCGTAGCACAGGACAATCAGCCCCAGCATTTT
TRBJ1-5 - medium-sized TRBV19 CASKEDSYQPQHF TGTGCCAGTAAAGAGGACAGCTATCAGCCCCAGCATTTT
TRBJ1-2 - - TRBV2 CARRGDSWIGGYTF TGTGCACGCCGAGGTGACAGTTGGATAGGTGGCTACACCTTC
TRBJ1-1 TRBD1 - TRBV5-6 CASSSGHRDRGVTEAFF TGTGCCAGCAGCTCAGGCCATCGGGACAGGGGAGTCACTGAAGCTTTCTTT
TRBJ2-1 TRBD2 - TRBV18 CASSPGAGEYNEQFF TGTGCCAGCTCACCGGGCGCGGGAGAGTACAATGAGCAGTTCTTC
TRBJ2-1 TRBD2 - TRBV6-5 CASRSAGGHAEQFF TGTGCCAGCAGGTCAGCGGGGGGGCACGCTGAGCAGTTCTTC
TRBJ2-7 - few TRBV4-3 CASSQDWQGVYEQYF TGCGCCAGCAGCCAAGATTGGCAGGGTGTGTACGAGCAGTACTTC
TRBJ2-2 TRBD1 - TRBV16 CASSRRGQNTGELFF TGTGCCAGCAGCCGCAGGGGGCAAAACACCGGGGAGCTGTTTTTT
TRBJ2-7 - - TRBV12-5 CASGLSAARDSQPYEQYF TGTGCTAGTGGTTTGAGTGCTGCCCGGGACTCCCAACCTTACGAGCAGTACTTC
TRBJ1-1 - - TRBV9 CASSATITGEAFF TGTGCCAGCAGCGCAACAATCACAGGGGAAGCTTTCTTT
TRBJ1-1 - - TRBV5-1 CASSIGQLNTEAFF TGCGCCAGCAGCATCGGACAGCTGAACACTGAAGCTTTCTTT
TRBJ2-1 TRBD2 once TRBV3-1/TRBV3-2 CASSRLAGGISYNEQFF TGTGCCAGCAGCCGACTAGCGGGAGGGATTTCCTACAATGAGCAGTTCTTC
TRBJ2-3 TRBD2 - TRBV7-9 CASSLNQGLAGGTDTQYF TGTGCCAGCAGCTTAAACCAGGGACTAGCGGGAGGCACAGATACGCAGTATTTT
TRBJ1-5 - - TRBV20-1 CSARGWQPQHF TGCAGTGCGAGGGGGTGGCAGCCCCAGCATTTT
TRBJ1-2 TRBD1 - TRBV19 CASSIGTANYGYTF TGTGCCAGTAGTATCGGGACAGCCAACTATGGCTACACCTTC
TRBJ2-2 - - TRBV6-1 CASSDLGFTGELFF TGTGCCAGCAGCGACCTCGGGTTTACCGGGGAGCTGTTTTTT
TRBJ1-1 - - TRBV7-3 CASSPGGAGTEAFF TGTGCCAGCAGCCCTGGGGGGGCTGGCACTGAAGCTTTCTTT
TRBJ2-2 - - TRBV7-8 CASSLDTAGELFF TGTGCCAGCAGCTTAGATACGGCCGGGGAGCTGTTTTTT
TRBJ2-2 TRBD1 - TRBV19 CASRQGTYTGELFF TGTGCCAGTAGACAGGGGACGTACACCGGGGAGCTGTTTTTT
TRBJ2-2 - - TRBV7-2 CASSLRREAGELFF TGTGCCAGCAGCTTAAGAAGGGAGGCCGGGGAGCTGTTTTTT
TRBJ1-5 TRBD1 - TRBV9 CASSVAPDRGQPQHF TGTGCCAGCAGCGTAGCCCCGGACAGGGGACAGCCCCAGCATTTT
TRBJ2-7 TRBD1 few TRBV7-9 CASSLFEGQGPTYEQYF TGTGCCAGCAGCTTATTTGAAGGACAGGGGCCCACCTACGAGCAGTACTTC
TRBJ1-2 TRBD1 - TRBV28 CASSRRQGTNYGYTF TGTGCCAGCAGCCGTCGACAGGGAACTAACTATGGCTACACCTTC
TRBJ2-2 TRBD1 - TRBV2 CASSEDRGNTGELFF TGTGCCAGCAGTGAAGACAGGGGAAACACCGGGGAGCTGTTTTTT
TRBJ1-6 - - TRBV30 CAWSVQTLHF TGTGCCTGGAGTGTACAAACCCTCCACTTT
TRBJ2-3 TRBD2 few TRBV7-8 CASSLNTASGRPDTQYF TGTGCCAGCAGCTTAAATACCGCTAGCGGGAGACCAGATACGCAGTATTTT
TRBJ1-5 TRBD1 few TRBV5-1 CASSLGTGMNQPQHF TGCGCCAGCAGCTTGGGGACAGGGATGAATCAGCCCCAGCATTTT
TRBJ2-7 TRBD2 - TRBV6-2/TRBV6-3 CASSYVFGGGTYEQYF TGTGCCAGCAGTTACGTTTTCGGCGGGGGGACCTACGAGCAGTACTTC
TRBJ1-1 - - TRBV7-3 CASSLIGGQTEAFF TGTGCCAGCAGCTTAATTGGGGGACAAACTGAAGCTTTCTTT